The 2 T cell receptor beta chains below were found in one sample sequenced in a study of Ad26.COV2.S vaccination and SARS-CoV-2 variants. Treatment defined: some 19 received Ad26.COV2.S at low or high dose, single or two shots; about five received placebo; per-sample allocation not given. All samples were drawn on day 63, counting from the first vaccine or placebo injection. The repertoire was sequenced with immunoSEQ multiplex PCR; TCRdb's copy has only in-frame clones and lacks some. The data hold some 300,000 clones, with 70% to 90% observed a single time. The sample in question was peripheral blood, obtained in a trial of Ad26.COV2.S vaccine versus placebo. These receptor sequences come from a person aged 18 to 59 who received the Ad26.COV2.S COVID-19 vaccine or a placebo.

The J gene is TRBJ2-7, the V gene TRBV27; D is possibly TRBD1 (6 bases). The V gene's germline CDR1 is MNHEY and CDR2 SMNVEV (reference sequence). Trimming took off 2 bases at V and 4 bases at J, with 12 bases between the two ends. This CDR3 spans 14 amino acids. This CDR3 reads CASSLGTGYYEQYF. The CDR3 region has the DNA TGTGCCAGCAGTTTAGGAACAGGGTATTACGAGCAGTACTTC.

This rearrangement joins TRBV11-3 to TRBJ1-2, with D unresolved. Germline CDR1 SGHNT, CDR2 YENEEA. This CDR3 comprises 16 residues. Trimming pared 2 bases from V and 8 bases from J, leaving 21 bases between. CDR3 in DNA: TGTGCCAGCAGCTTAAACCCCCTAAAGGGTCCTCAGGGCTACACCTTC. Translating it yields CASSLNPLKGPQGYTF. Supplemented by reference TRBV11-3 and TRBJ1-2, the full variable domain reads EAGVVQSPRYKIIEKKQPVAFWCNPISGHNTLYWYLQNLGQGPELLIRYENEEAVDDSQLPKDRFSAERLKGVDSTLKIQPAELGDSAVYLCASSLNPLKGPQGYTFGSGTRLTVV.